Listed below are T cell receptor beta chains from one sample, sequenced in a study of PD-1 blockade in classical Hodgkin lymphoma. Repertoires were generated with immunoSEQ multiplex PCR, while TCRdb's copy carries only in-frame clones and drops some. The sample has 100,000 to 120,000 clones; roughly nine tenths are singletons. Sequenced here: peripheral blood mononuclear cells (PBMCs), sampled before the fourth cycle of nivolumab. The receptors shown here come from a human donor with classical Hodgkin lymphoma. Each CDR3 is given with its conserved first and last residue. D genes are given only for firm matches. The size of a clone is reported for some rows only, either as once, few or many, or as a class for expanded clones.

NA NA TRBJ1-1 TRBV2 TGTGCCAGCAGGCCATATATAATAATGAACACTGAAGCTTTCTTT CASRPYIIMNTEAFF
NA NA TRBJ2-4 TRBV5-6 TGTGCCAGCAGCCCTATCAGGGAGGGGGCGAAGAACATTCAGTACTTC CASSPIREGAKNIQYF
NA NA TRBJ2-5 TRBV5-1 TGCGCCAGCAGGAGGGGGAACCAAGAGACCCAGTACTTC CASRRGNQETQYF
NA NA TRBJ2-4 TRBV25-1 TGTGCCAGCAGTGGTATTAGGAACATTCAGTACTTC CASSGIRNIQYF
NA NA TRBJ2-1 TRBV4-1 TGCGCCAGCAGCCAACGGCGACGCCTCAATGAGCAGTTCTTC CASSQRRRLNEQFF
TRBD2 NA TRBJ2-1 TRBV19 TGTGCCAGTAGTATACTAGCGGTTAACAATGAGCAGTTCTTC CASSILAVNNEQFF
NA NA TRBJ2-2 TRBV5-1 TGCGCCAGCAGCTGGATACTGCAGGGGCGGAACACCGGGGAGCTGTTTTTT CASSWILQGRNTGELFF
NA once TRBJ1-1 TRBV5-1 TGCGCCAGCAGCTTGGGGGACAAGAACACTGAAGCTTTCTTT CASSLGDKNTEAFF
NA once TRBJ1-2 TRBV29-1 TGCAGCGTTGCAGGGGCAGATGGCTACACCTTC CSVAGADGYTF
NA NA TRBJ2-1 TRBV11-2 TGTGCCAGCAGCCCCGGACCCTCTTACAATGAGCAGTTCTTC CASSPGPSYNEQFF
NA NA TRBJ2-7 TRBV7-9 TGTGCCAGCAGCTCTGACTTGTCCTACGAGCAGTACTTC CASSSDLSYEQYF
NA NA TRBJ1-2 TRBV19 TGTGCCAGTAGTCTGCGCGGGACTGAGTCTAATGGCTACACCTTC CASSLRGTESNGYTF